A single sample is the source of the 8 T cell receptor beta chains below, sequenced in a study of CD8 T cells in ankylosing spondylitis. What these receptors recognize is not known. TCRdb passed the 5' RACE reads through MiXCR, listing each CDR3 protein once. Here the sample spans hundreds of thousands of distinct CDR3 sequences, under 20% being singletons. Study-level points and caveats: Within ankylosing spondylitis blood, a TCR beta motif made up of several highly homologous variants appeared to be characteristic.

Source material: blood, either unsorted or a sorted T cell fraction (not recorded which). These receptor sequences come from a male donor with ankylosing spondylitis.

The rearrangement links TRBV4-3 to TRBJ2-2, with a weak D call TRBD1 (6 bases). The CDR3 totals 15 residues. The germline V gene encodes CDR1 LGHNA and CDR2 YSLEER. Deletions cut 4 bases from V and 6 bases from J, with 15 bases between. The CDR3 DNA reads as TGCGCCAGCAGCCGCCAGGGGAGCGGCGCCGGGGAGCTGTTTTTT. Residues: CASSRQGSGAGELFF.

The rearrangement uses TRBV12-3 or TRBV12-4 and TRBJ2-2; TRBD2 matches 7 bases. There are 11 residues in the CDR3. J gave up 6 bases and V 10 bases, and 2 bases lay outside the gene matches. The CDR3 nucleotides are TGTGCCACTCGGGAGGCCGGGGAGCTGTTTTTT. Translation: CATREAGELFF.

This clonotype was picked up a small number of times. V gene TRBV6-5 combines with J gene TRBJ2-2; D may be TRBD1 or TRBD2 (6 bases each). Per the germline V gene, CDR1 is MNHEY and CDR2 is SVGAGI. This CDR3 has 15 residues. The V end was cut by 3 bases, the J end by 6 bases, with 14 bases between. This CDR3 is CASSYGGHGAGELFF. The CDR3 DNA reads TGTGCCAGCAGTTATGGGGGGCACGGTGCCGGGGAGCTGTTTTTT.

DNA of the CDR3: TGTGCCAGCAGCCAATACTTTTCAGGGTCGGGCAATCAGCCCCAGCATTTT. The encoded protein is CASSQYFSGSGNQPQHF. The V and J genes are TRBV3-1 and TRBJ1-5, with D possibly being TRBD1 (5 bases). The CDR3 runs to 17 residues. Germline values: CDR1 LGHDT, CDR2 YNNKEL (reference sequence). The V end lost 2 bases, the J end lost 2 bases, and 16 bases lay between the germline ends.

The chain carries TRBV7-8 and TRBJ1-1, with TRBD1 identical over 7 bases. Germline CDR1 SGHVS, CDR2 FQNEAQ. With V trimmed by 1 base and J by 11 bases, 10 bases remained unmatched. CDR3 length equals 14 residues. The CDR3 DNA follows: TGTGCCAGCAGCTTAGAGAATCGACAGGGAAATGCTTTCTTT. Its translation is CASSLENRQGNAFF.

V and J are TRBV24-1 and TRBJ1-5, with TRBD1 matching over 7 bases. V gave up 5 bases and J gave up 6 bases; unmatched junction bases: 6. Germline assignment: CDR1 KGHDR and CDR2 SFDVKD. The CDR3 totals 14 residues. Here the CDR3 reads CATSVQGEGQPQHF. In DNA, the CDR3 is TGTGCCACCAGTGTCCAGGGGGAAGGTCAGCCCCAGCATTTT.

This clonotype has just a few counts. V and J are TRBV27 and TRBJ2-7, with a possible D match to TRBD1 (5 bases). Germline assignment: CDR1 MNHEY and CDR2 SMNVEV (reference sequence). Trimming pared 4 bases from V and 2 bases from J, leaving 12 bases between. This CDR3 has 14 amino acids. The DNA for the CDR3 is TGTGCCAGCAGTTCATGGCAGGGCACCTACGAGCAGTACTTC. Protein product: CASSSWQGTYEQYF.

The rearrangement joins TRBV19 to TRBJ2-3, with 7 bases lining up with TRBD1. This CDR3 is built from 13 residues. Germline CDR1 LNHDA, CDR2 SQIVND (reference sequence). V shed 7 bases and J 6 bases; nucleotides not matched to a gene: 7. For the CDR3, the DNA is TGTGCCAGTACCTTAACCAGGGGGGATACGCAGTATTTT. Encoded protein: CASTLTRGDTQYF.